These T cell receptor beta chains were read from a single sample in a study of T cell repertoires in cytomegalovirus infection. TCRdb recomputed calls from the reads with MiXCR, one row per CDR3 protein. The sample has approximately 280,000 distinct CDR3 sequences, about 20% seen once. No antigens are known for them. The sample in question was cultured PBMCs, obtained from culture after CMV antigen stimulation. The receptors were sampled from a human donor in good health (CMV status not recorded). Some clones in this sample may be carry-over from other donors' samples. Each CDR3 is given with its conserved first and last residue. A D gene is named only where the DNA matches it firmly. Clone size is given for some rows only: seen once, a few or many times, or a class if the clone is expanded.

.	TRBV6-1	TRBJ2-3	.	CASSEAQGRTDTQYF	TGTGCCAGCAGTGAAGCCCAGGGCCGGACGGATACGCAGTATTTT
.	TRBV24-1	TRBJ2-1	.	CATSDPTPKPINEQFF	TGTGCCACCAGTGATCCTACCCCGAAACCCATAAATGAGCAGTTCTTC
.	TRBV11-1	TRBJ2-5	.	CASRQETQYF	TGTGCCAGCAGACAAGAGACCCAGTACTTC
.	TRBV4-1	TRBJ2-1	few	CASSQEGQSPYNEQFF	TGCGCCAGCAGCCAAGAAGGCCAGAGTCCCTACAATGAGCAGTTCTTC
.	TRBV23-1	TRBJ2-3	.	CACAGGAPKEGTDTQYF	TGCGCCTGTGCTGGAGGGGCTCCCAAAGAGGGCACAGATACGCAGTATTTT
.	TRBV7-2	TRBJ1-5	few	CASSLAGYGQYSNQPQHF	TGTGCCAGCAGCTTAGCGGGCTATGGACAGTATAGCAATCAGCCCCAGCATTTT
.	TRBV29-1	TRBJ2-5	.	CSAAPGSQETQYF	TGCAGCGCTGCCCCGGGCAGCCAAGAGACCCAGTACTTC
TRBD1	TRBV4-3	TRBJ1-2	.	CASSQGRDRAHGYTF	TGCGCCAGCAGCCAAGGCCGGGACAGGGCTCATGGCTACACCTTC
.	TRBV29-1	TRBJ2-1	few	CSVEAGNEQFF	TGCAGCGTTGAAGCCGGGAATGAGCAGTTCTTC
.	TRBV5-1	TRBJ2-7	many	CASSSDRFYEQYF	TGCGCCAGCAGCTCCGACAGATTCTACGAGCAGTACTTC
TRBD2	TRBV24-1	TRBJ2-1	.	CDTSRSGRAIFEQFF	TGTGACACCAGTCGTTCCGGGAGGGCCATATTTGAGCAGTTCTTC
TRBD1	TRBV12-3/TRBV12-4	TRBJ1-6	many	CASSQGAVNSPLHF	TGTGCCAGCAGTCAGGGGGCGGTAAATTCACCCCTCCACTTT
TRBD1	TRBV4-1	TRBJ2-1	.	CASSQEARGPDTYNEQFF	TGCGCCAGCAGCCAAGAGGCCAGGGGGCCCGATACCTACAATGAGCAGTTCTTC
.	TRBV6-5	TRBJ2-7	.	CASSFEGRVSEQYF	TGTGCCAGCAGTTTCGAGGGCAGGGTCTCCGAGCAGTACTTC
TRBD1	TRBV6-5	TRBJ1-4	.	CASRERQGMGEKLFF	TGTGCCAGCAGGGAGAGACAGGGCATGGGGGAAAAACTGTTTTTT
TRBD2	TRBV12-3/TRBV12-4	TRBJ2-4	few	CASRRLAGSGDIQYF	TGTGCCAGCAGACGACTAGCGGGAAGTGGAGACATTCAGTACTTC
TRBD1	TRBV7-9	TRBJ1-5	many	CASSWDRVGGQPQHF	TGTGCCAGCAGTTGGGACAGGGTAGGAGGTCAGCCCCAGCATTTT
.	TRBV7-2	TRBJ2-7	few	CASSPDKTYEQYF	TGTGCCAGCAGCCCGGACAAGACCTACGAGCAGTACTTC
.	TRBV7-2	TRBJ1-1	.	CASSLDRVSTEAFF	TGTGCCAGCAGCTTAGACAGGGTGAGCACTGAAGCTTTCTTT
TRBD1	TRBV7-3	TRBJ2-3	many	CASSHQGDTDTQYF	TGTGCCAGCAGCCACCAGGGGGACACAGATACGCAGTATTTT
.	TRBV20-1	TRBJ1-5	.	CSARAQGSARQPQHF	TGCAGTGCTCGTGCACAGGGTTCGGCGAGGCAGCCCCAGCATTTT
.	TRBV6-1	TRBJ2-1	many	CASKLQGGNEQFF	TGTGCCAGCAAACTGCAGGGAGGTAATGAGCAGTTCTTC
.	TRBV9	TRBJ2-2	.	CASGTDRNTGELFF	TGTGCCAGCGGAACGGACAGGAACACCGGGGAGCTGTTTTTT
.	TRBV24-1	TRBJ2-2	few	CATGEDFTGELFF	TGTGCCACTGGAGAGGACTTCACCGGGGAGCTGTTTTTT
TRBD2	TRBV7-2	TRBJ2-7	many	CASIRTSGTGEQYF	TGTGCCAGCATCCGGACTAGCGGAACGGGGGAGCAGTACTTC
.	TRBV27	TRBJ2-6	few	CASSLGQPFPSGANVLTF	TGTGCCAGCAGTCTAGGACAGCCCTTCCCCTCTGGGGCCAACGTCCTGACTTTC
TRBD1	TRBV6-5	TRBJ1-3	.	CASSQDRLRHTIYF	TGTGCCAGCAGCCAGGACAGGTTAAGGCACACCATATATTTT
.	TRBV7-2	TRBJ1-1	.	CASSSALNTVAFF	TGTGCCAGCAGCTCGGCCCTGAACACTGTAGCTTTCTTT
.	TRBV12-3/TRBV12-4	TRBJ1-1	.	CASSLTSSEAFF	TGTGCCAGCAGTTTAACCTCGTCTGAAGCTTTCTTT
.	TRBV7-2	TRBJ2-4	many	CASSSSAKNIQYF	TGTGCCAGCAGCTCTTCAGCCAAAAACATTCAGTACTTC
.	TRBV24-1	TRBJ1-5	.	CATSDGSNQPQHF	TGTGCCACCAGTGACGGTAGCAATCAGCCCCAGCATTTT
TRBD2	TRBV5-8	TRBJ2-1	.	CASSLHSGSDAEQFF	TGTGCCAGCAGCTTGCATAGCGGGAGCGACGCTGAGCAGTTCTTC
.	TRBV4-1	TRBJ2-5	many	CASSRNLGETQYF	TGCGCCAGCAGCCGTAACCTGGGGGAGACCCAGTACTTC
TRBD1	TRBV28	TRBJ1-5	few	CASFQGASNQPQHF	TGTGCCAGCTTCCAGGGGGCTAGCAATCAGCCCCAGCATTTT
TRBD1	TRBV7-8	TRBJ2-7	.	CASSFTQGAEAYEQYF	TGTGCCAGCAGCTTTACTCAGGGGGCGGAGGCCTACGAGCAGTACTTC
.	TRBV11-1	TRBJ2-7	.	CASSLLATQGYEQYF	TGTGCCAGCAGCTTACTAGCGACCCAGGGGTACGAGCAGTACTTC
.	TRBV12-3/TRBV12-4	TRBJ2-1	.	CASSSLGGGSNEQFF	TGTGCCAGCAGTTCCCTCGGAGGGGGATCCAATGAGCAGTTCTTC
TRBD2	TRBV9	TRBJ2-1	few	CASSVEPSGSSYNEQFF	TGTGCCAGCAGCGTAGAGCCTAGCGGTAGCTCCTACAATGAGCAGTTCTTC
TRBD2	TRBV7-2	TRBJ2-7	few	CASSLTSGSHHEQYF	TGTGCCAGCAGCTTGACTAGCGGGAGTCATCACGAGCAGTACTTC
.	TRBV7-9	TRBJ2-2	many	CASGGHRATQGTGELFF	TGTGCCTCGGGCGGACACAGGGCCACCCAAGGGACCGGGGAGCTGTTTTTT
.	TRBV18	TRBJ1-2	.	CASSPLDSTNYGYTF	TGTGCCAGCTCTCCGTTGGACAGCACTAACTATGGCTACACCTTC
TRBD1	TRBV7-2	TRBJ2-5	many	CASSQGQVYEETQYF	TGTGCCAGCAGCCAAGGACAGGTCTACGAAGAGACCCAGTACTTC
.	TRBV6-2/TRBV6-3	TRBJ1-1	few	CASSYNPETEAFF	TGTGCCAGCAGTTATAATCCGGAAACTGAAGCTTTCTTT
.	TRBV6-2/TRBV6-3	TRBJ2-7	few	CASRGWMDEQYF	TGTGCCAGCAGGGGATGGATGGACGAGCAGTACTTC
.	TRBV6-5	TRBJ2-5	.	CASRLQGAETQYF	TGTGCCAGCAGACTTCAGGGAGCAGAGACCCAGTACTTC
.	TRBV12-3/TRBV12-4	TRBJ1-3	few	CASHDSGNTIYF	TGTGCCAGCCACGACTCTGGAAACACCATATATTTT
.	TRBV11-3	TRBJ2-3	.	CASSLEVGSGTDTQYF	TGTGCCAGCAGCTTAGAGGTCGGGAGTGGCACAGATACGCAGTATTTT
.	TRBV7-2	TRBJ1-2	many	CASSLVTTNYGYTF	TGTGCCAGCAGCTTAGTTACAACTAACTATGGCTACACCTTC
.	TRBV27	TRBJ2-7	few	CASRSTSYEQYF	TGTGCCAGCCGCAGTACATCCTACGAGCAGTACTTC
TRBD2	TRBV7-2	TRBJ2-2	few	CASSSAAGGPGELFF	TGTGCCAGCAGCTCCGCTGCGGGAGGGCCCGGGGAGCTGTTTTTT
TRBD2	TRBV7-2	TRBJ2-1	few	CASSLDLGLAGVSYEQFF	TGTGCCAGCAGCTTAGATCTGGGACTAGCGGGTGTCAGCTATGAGCAGTTCTTC
TRBD2	TRBV6-2/TRBV6-3	TRBJ2-7	few	CASSYQGLAYEQYF	TGTGCCAGCAGTTACCAGGGACTAGCCTACGAGCAGTACTTC
TRBD2	TRBV7-2	TRBJ2-1	many	CASSLYTAGFNEQFF	TGTGCCAGCAGCTTATACACAGCGGGATTTAATGAGCAGTTCTTC
.	TRBV7-2	TRBJ2-1	many	CASSGQYNEQFF	TGTGCCAGCAGCGGGCAGTACAATGAGCAGTTCTTC
.	TRBV12-3/TRBV12-4	TRBJ1-5	many	CASSLTDGYNQPQHF	TGTGCCAGCAGTTTAACGGACGGATACAATCAGCCCCAGCATTTT